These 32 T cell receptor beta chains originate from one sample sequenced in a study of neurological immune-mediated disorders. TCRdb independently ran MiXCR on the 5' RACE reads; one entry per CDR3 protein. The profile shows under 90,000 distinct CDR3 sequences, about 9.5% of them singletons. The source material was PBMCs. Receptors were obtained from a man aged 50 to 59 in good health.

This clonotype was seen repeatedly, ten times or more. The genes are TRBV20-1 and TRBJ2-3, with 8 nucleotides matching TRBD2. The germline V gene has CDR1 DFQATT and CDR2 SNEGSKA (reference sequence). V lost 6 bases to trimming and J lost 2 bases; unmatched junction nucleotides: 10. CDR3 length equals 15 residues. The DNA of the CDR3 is TGCAGTGCCCCGCGGACTAGCAGTTACACAGATACGCAGTATTTT. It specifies CSAPRTSSYTDTQYF.

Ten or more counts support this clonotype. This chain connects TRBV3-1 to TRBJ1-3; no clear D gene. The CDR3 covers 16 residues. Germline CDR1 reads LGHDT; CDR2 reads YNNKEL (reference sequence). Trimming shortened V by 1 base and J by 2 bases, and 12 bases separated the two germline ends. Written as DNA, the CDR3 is TGTGCCAGCAGCCAAGCCCAACTGGGAACTGGAAACACCATATATTTT. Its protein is CASSQAQLGTGNTIYF.

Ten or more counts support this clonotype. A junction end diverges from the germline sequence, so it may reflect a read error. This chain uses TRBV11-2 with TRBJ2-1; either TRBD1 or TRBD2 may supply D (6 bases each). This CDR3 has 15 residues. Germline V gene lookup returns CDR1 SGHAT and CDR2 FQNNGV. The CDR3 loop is CASTLGGPYYNEQFF. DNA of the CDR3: TGTGCCAGCACCTTAGGGGGGCCTTACTACAATGAGCAGTTCTTC. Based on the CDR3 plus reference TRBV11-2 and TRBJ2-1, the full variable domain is EAGVAQSPRYKIIEKRQSVAFWCNPISGHATLYWYQQILGQGPKLLIQFQNNGVVDDSQLPKDRFSAERLKGVDSTLKIQPAKLEDSAVYLCASTLGGPYYNEQFFGPGTRLTVL.

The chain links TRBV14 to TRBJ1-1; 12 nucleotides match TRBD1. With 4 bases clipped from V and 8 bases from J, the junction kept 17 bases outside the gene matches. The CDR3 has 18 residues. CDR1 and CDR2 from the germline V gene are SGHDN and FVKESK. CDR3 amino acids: CASSPRPGTGGSRREAFF. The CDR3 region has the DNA TGTGCCAGCAGCCCTAGACCTGGGACAGGGGGCAGTCGGCGCGAAGCTTTCTTT.

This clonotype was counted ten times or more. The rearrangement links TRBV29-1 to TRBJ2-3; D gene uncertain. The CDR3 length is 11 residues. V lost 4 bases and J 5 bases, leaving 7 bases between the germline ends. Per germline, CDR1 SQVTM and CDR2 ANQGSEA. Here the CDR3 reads CSVVPQDTQYF. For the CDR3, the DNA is TGCAGCGTTGTCCCCCAAGATACGCAGTATTTT.

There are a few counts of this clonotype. This CDR3 reads CATSDLGSAGVLADTQYF. CDR3 nucleotides: TGTGCCACCAGTGATTTGGGGTCAGCGGGAGTGTTAGCAGATACGCAGTATTTT. The chain recombines TRBV24-1 with TRBJ2-3, with TRBD2 identical over 8 bases. J gave up 4 bases and V 0 bases, and 11 bases lay outside the gene matches. This CDR3 has 18 amino acids. CDR1 is KGHDR, CDR2 SFDVKD, per germline.

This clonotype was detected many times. The CDR3 here is CASSLRSSNEQFF. CDR3 in DNA: TGTGCCAGCAGCTTAAGAAGTTCCAATGAGCAGTTCTTC. The chain combines TRBV7-3 with TRBJ2-1; no firm D call. CDR3 length: 13 residues. Germline values: CDR1 SGHTA, CDR2 FQGTGA. The V end was cut by 1 base, the J end by 6 bases, with 7 bases between.

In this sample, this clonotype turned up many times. CDR3 nucleotides: TGTGCCAGCAGTGAGAGTCAGGGGCGATACATTCAGTACTTC. It encodes CASSESQGRYIQYF. The chain employs TRBV2 and TRBJ2-4, with D maybe TRBD1 (6 bases). The CDR3 is made up of 14 amino acids. Germline V CDR1 and CDR2: SNHLY, FYNNEI. V dropped 3 bases and J dropped 8 bases, with 14 bases sitting between them. Drawing the rest from reference TRBV2 and TRBJ2-4, the complete variable domain is EPEVTQTPSHQVTQMGQEVILRCVPISNHLYFYWYRQILGQKVEFLVSFYNNEISEKSEIFDDQFSVERPDGSNFTLKIRSTKLEDSAMYFCASSESQGRYIQYFGAGTRLSVL.

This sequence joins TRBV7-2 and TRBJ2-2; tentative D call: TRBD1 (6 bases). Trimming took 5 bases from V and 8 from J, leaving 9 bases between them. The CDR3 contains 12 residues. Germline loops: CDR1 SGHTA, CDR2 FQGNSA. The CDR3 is CASSIGTGELFF. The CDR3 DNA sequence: TGTGCCAGCAGCATAGGGACAGGGGAGCTGTTTTTT.

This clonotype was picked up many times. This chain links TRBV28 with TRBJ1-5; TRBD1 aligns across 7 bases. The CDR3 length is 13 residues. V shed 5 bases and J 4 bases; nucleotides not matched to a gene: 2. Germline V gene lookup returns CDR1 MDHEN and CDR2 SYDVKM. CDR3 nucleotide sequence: TGTGCCAGCAGTAGACAGGGTAATCAGCCCCAGCATTTT. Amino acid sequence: CASSRQGNQPQHF.

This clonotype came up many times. The DNA of the CDR3 is TGTGCCAGCAGTTCCACGGACCAGCCCCAGCATTTT. The encoded protein is CASSSTDQPQHF. The chain uses TRBV12-3 or TRBV12-4 and TRBJ1-5; D unclear. The V end lost 4 bases, the J end lost 7 bases, and 8 bases lay between the germline ends. There are 12 residues in the CDR3.

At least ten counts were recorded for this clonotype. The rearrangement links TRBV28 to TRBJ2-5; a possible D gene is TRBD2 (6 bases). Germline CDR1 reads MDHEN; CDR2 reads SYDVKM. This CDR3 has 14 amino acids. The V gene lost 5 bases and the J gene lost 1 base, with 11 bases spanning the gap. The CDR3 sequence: CASSNSGGQETQYF. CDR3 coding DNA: TGTGCCAGCAGTAACTCCGGGGGCCAAGAGACCCAGTACTTC. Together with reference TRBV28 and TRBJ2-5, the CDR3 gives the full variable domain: DVKVTQSSRYLVKRTGEKVFLECVQDMDHENMFWYRQDPGLGLRLIYFSYDVKMKEKGDIPEGYSVSREKKERFSLILESASTNQTSMYLCASSNSGGQETQYFGPGTRLLVL.

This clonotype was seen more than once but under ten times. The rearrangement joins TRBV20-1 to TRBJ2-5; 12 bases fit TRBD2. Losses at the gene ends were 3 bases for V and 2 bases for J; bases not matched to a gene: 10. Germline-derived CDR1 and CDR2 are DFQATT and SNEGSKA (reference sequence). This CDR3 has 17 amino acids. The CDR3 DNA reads TGCAGTGCTAGCCCAGCTTTGACTAGCGGGGGACAAGAGACCCAGTACTTC. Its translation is CSASPALTSGGQETQYF.

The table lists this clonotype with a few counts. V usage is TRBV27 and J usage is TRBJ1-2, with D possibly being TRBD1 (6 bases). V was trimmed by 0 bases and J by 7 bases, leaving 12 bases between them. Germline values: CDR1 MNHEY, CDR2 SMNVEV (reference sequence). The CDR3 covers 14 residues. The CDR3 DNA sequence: TGTGCCAGCAGTTTATCACCGGGGGCTAGTGGCTACACCTTC. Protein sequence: CASSLSPGASGYTF.

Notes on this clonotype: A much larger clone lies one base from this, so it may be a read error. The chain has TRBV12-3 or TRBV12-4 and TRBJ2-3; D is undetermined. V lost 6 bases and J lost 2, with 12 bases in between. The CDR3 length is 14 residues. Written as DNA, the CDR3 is TGTGCCAGCAGGTTTGGAACCCACACAGATACGCAGTATTTT. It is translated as CASRFGTHTDTQYF.

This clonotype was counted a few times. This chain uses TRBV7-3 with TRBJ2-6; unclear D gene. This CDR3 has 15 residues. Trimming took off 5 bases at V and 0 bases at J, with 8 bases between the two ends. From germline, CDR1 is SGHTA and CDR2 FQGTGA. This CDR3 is CASSRRDSGANVLTF. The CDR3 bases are TGTGCCAGCAGCCGCAGAGACTCTGGGGCCAACGTCCTGACTTTC. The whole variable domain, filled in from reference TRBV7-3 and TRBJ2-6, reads GAGVSQTPSNKVTEKGKYVELRCDPISGHTALYWYRQSLGQGPEFLIYFQGTGAADDSGLPNDRFFAVRPEGSVSTLKIQRTERGDSAVYLCASSRRDSGANVLTFGAGSRLTVL.

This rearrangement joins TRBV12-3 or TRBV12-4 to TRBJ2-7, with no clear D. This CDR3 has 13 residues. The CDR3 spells CASRLGATYEQYF. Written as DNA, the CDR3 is TGTGCGAGCCGTTTAGGCGCGACCTACGAGCAGTACTTC.

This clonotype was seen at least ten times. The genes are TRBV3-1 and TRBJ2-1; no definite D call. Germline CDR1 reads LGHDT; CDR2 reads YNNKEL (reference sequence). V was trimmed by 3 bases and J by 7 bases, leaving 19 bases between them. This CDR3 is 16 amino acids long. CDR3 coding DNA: TGTGCCAGCAGCCACGCTCTAAGCCCTGGTCAGAATGAGCAGTTCTTC. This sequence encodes CASSHALSPGQNEQFF.

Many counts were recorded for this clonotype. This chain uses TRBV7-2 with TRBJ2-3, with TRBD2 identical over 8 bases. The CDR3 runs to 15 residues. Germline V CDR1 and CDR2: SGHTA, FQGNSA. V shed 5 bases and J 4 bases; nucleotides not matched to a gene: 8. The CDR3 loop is CASSDSGTSPDTQYF. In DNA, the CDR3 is TGTGCCAGCAGCGACTCCGGGACTAGTCCAGATACGCAGTATTTT.

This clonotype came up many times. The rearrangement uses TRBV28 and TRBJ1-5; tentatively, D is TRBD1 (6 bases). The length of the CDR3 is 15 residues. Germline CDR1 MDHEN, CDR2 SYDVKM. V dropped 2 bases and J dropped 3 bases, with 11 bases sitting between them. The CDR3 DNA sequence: TGTGCCAGCAGTTTACAGGGGCGGGTCAATCAGCCCCAGCATTTT. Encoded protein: CASSLQGRVNQPQHF.

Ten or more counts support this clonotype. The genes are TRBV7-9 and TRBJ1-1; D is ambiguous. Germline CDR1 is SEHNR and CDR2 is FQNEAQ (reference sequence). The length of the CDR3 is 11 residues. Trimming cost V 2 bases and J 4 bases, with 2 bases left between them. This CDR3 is CASSLSTEAFF. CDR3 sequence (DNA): TGTGCCAGCAGCTTAAGCACTGAAGCTTTCTTT.

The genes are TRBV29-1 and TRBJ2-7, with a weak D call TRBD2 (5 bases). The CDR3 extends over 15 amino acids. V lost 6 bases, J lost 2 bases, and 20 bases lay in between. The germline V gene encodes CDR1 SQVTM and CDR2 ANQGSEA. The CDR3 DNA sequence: TGCAGCGTCCACGAACGGCGGGCCCAAACCTACGAGCAGTACTTC. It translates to CSVHERRAQTYEQYF.

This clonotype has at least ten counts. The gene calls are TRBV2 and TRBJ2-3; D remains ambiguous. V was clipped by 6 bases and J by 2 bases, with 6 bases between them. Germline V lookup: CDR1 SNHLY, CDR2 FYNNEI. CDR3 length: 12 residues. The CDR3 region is CASRANTDTQYF. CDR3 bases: TGTGCCAGCAGGGCTAACACAGATACGCAGTATTTT. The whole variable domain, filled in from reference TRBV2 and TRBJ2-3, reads EPEVTQTPSHQVTQMGQEVILRCVPISNHLYFYWYRQILGQKVEFLVSFYNNEISEKSEIFDDQFSVERPDGSNFTLKIRSTKLEDSAMYFCASRANTDTQYFGPGTRLTVL.

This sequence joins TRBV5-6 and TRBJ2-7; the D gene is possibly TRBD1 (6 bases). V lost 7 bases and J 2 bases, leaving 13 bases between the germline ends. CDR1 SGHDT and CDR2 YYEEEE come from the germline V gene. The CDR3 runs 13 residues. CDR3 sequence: CASATWTAYEQYF. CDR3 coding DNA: TGTGCCAGCGCTACCTGGACAGCCTACGAGCAGTACTTC.

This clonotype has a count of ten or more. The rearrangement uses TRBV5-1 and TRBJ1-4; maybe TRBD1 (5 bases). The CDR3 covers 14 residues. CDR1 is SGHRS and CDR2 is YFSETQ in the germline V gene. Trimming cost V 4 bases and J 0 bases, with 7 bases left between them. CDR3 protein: CASSLTATNEKLFF. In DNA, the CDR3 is TGCGCCAGCAGCCTGACAGCAACTAATGAAAAACTGTTTTTT.

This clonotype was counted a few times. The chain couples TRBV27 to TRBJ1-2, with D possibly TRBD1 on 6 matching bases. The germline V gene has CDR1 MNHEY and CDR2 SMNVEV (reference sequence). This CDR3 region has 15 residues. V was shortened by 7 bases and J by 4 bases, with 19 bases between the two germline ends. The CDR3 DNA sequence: TGTGCCAGCAAACCCGGACAGCAGCGTTCCTATGGCTACACCTTC. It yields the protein CASKPGQQRSYGYTF.

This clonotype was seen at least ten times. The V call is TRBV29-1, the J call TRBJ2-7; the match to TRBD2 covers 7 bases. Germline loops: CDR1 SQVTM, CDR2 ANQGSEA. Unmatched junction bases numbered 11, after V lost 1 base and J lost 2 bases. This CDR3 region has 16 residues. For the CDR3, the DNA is TGCAGCGTTGAAGGGGCTGAGGAGGGAGGGCCCTACGAGCAGTACTTC. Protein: CSVEGAEEGGPYEQYF.

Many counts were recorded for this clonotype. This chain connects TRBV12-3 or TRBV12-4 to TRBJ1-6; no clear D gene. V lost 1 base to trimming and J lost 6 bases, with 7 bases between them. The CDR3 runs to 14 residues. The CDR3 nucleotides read TGTGCCAGCAGTTTAGGCGGTTCTAATTCACCCCTCCACTTT. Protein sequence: CASSLGGSNSPLHF.

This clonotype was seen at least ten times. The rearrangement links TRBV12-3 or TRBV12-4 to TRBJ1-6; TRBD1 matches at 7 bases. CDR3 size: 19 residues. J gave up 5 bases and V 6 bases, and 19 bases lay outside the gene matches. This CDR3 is CASSLTHETGRIHNSPLHF. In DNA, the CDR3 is TGTGCCAGCAGCCTTACCCACGAGACAGGGAGGATTCATAATTCACCCCTCCACTTT.

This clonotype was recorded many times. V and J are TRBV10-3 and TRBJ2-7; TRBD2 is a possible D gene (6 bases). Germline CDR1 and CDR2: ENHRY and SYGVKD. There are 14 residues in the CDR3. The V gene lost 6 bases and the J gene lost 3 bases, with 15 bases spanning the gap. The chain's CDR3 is CAIRGVAVNYEQYF. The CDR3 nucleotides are TGTGCCATCAGGGGCGTAGCGGTAAACTACGAGCAGTACTTC.

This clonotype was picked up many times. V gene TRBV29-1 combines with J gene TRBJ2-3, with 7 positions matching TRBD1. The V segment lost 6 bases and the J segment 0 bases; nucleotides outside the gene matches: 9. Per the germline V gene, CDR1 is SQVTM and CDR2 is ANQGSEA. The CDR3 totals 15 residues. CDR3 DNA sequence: TGCAGCGTCCCAAGGACAGGCGCCAGCACAGATACGCAGTATTTT. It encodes CSVPRTGASTDTQYF.

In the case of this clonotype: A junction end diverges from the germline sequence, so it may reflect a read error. Here the CDR3 reads CSARLETYNEQLF. In DNA form, the CDR3 reads TGCAGTGCACGACTAGAGACCTACAATGAGCAGTTATTC. The genes are TRBV20-1 and TRBJ2-1; D might be TRBD2 (6 bases). Germline CDR1 is DFQATT and CDR2 is SNEGSKA (reference sequence). This CDR3 comprises 13 residues.